This entry concerns a single T cell receptor (beta chain). This clone was counted a single time. Its antigen is still unknown. Base quality data are lacking; no much larger clone is found one base away. Trimming costs V 1 base and J 10 bases, and their ends lie 10 bases apart. The CDR3 starts with the cysteine, ends with the phenylalanine, and has 13 residues. CDR3 DNA only is kept here, 39 bases in frame from base 1. TCRbeta CDR3 regions were amplified from genomic DNA by means of the immunoSEQ Assay, a bias-controlled multiplex PCR. The original methods were these. The number of nucleated cells in each sample was estimated from the amplification of reference gene primers within the assay. To quantify the absolute abundance of each unique TCRbeta CDR3 rearrangement, sequence reads were collapsed and filtered. For each sample, productive Simpson clonality was calculated by taking the square root of Simpson's diversity index across productive rearrangements. The table was pulled from immuneACCESS by TCRdb, which kept in-frame rearrangements only. Such tables lose some clones; where checked, under half of the loss comes from unresolved V genes, and the rest has no known cause. The DNA gave D and trimming, while V, J and clone size come from that table. For this sample there are 200,000 to 250,000 clones; 80% to 90% appear just once. 3.5% to 4% of the sample comes from the top ten.

This sample stems from a study of blood T cell repertoires in COVID-19 (dated by TCRdb to the early 2020s). For the wider study: Collaborator samples came from the United States, Italy and Spain and covered acute and convalescent phases of COVID-19. The prospective study material was composed of cDNA or gDNA derived from T cells, B-cell-depleted T cells, or PBMCs. The dataset comprised deeply sampled blood TCRbeta repertoires from subjects exposed to, actively infected with, or recovered from COVID-19. The repertoires were released in a freely available public database meant as a resource for research on the immune response to SARS-CoV-2. Samples came from the ongoing ImmuneRACE study (first 160 participants) plus 1,254 subjects from 6 global collaborators. The sample metadata nearly always contained a de-identified subject ID, COVID-19 status, age in years and sex. HLA class I and class II types, where available, came from metadata supplied by the sample provider rather than from assay-based typing.

General study outcomes and caveats: The quantity of clinical and demographic metadata differed by source and by participant and was supplied without curation.

Enrolling through a virtual design, the prospective study's participants ranged in age from about 18 to 100 years and lived across 20 to 30 United States geographic areas. In the prospective study, participants were assigned to cohorts based on the clinical history participants reported in a screening survey and a study questionnaire. Each participant in the prospective study had whole blood, serum and a nasopharyngeal or oropharyngeal swab collected by mobile phlebotomists. Participants in the prospective study had the option to provide additional blood draws and questionnaires over a roughly two-month period. Before DNA extraction, prospective study blood samples were shipped either frozen or at room temperature.

The sequence links TRBV12-3 or TRBV12-4 to TRBJ1-4; TRBD1 is possibly the D segment (5 matching bases). The sequence was obtained from a woman aged 40-49 years with acute COVID-19. Source material: PBMCs or T cells enriched from blood (not recorded which). CDR3 reads: CASSLGRGGKLFF. The sequence in DNA is TGTGCCAGCAGTTTAGGGAGGGGTGGAAAACTGTTTTTT.